The 19 T cell receptor beta chains presented below share a single source sample, sequenced in a study of T cell repertoires in cytomegalovirus infection. MiXCR, applied by TCRdb to the reads, yields one record per CDR3 protein. The repertoire includes 150,000 to 200,000 distinct CDR3 sequences, approximately 19% of them detected once, and approximately 2.9% sits in the top ten. The specimen was PBMCs. The receptor source for this set is a human donor in good health (CMV status not recorded). Some clones in this sample may be carry-over from other donors' samples.

This clonotype was observed at least ten times. V usage is TRBV7-2 and J usage is TRBJ2-1; no firm D call. V lost 4 bases, J lost 5 bases, and 15 bases lay in between. This CDR3 has 15 residues. Per the germline V gene, CDR1 is SGHTA and CDR2 is FQGNSA. The CDR3 here is CASSYEGAGDNEQFF. CDR3 bases: TGTGCCAGCAGCTACGAAGGAGCTGGGGACAATGAGCAGTTCTTC.

J is TRBJ2-3 and V is TRBV10-3; possibly TRBD2 for D (6 bases). Germline CDR1 is ENHRY and CDR2 is SYGVKD. The CDR3 covers 15 residues. The ends were cut back, 2 bases at V and 2 bases at J, with 11 bases in the middle. The CDR3 DNA is TGTGCCATCAGTGAGCACGGGAGCTACACAGATACGCAGTATTTT. Protein product: CAISEHGSYTDTQYF.

The genes are TRBV29-1 and TRBJ2-3; TRBD2 aligns across 9 bases. Looked up from germline, CDR1 is SQVTM and CDR2 is ANQGSEA. The CDR3 runs to 15 residues. Trimming took 4 bases from V and 2 from J; bases not matched to a gene: 7. The CDR3 loop reads CSVGRLAGTTDTQYF. The CDR3 coding sequence is TGCAGCGTTGGCCGGCTAGCGGGGACCACAGATACGCAGTATTTT.

This chain connects TRBV19 to TRBJ1-1; weak D call: TRBD1 (5 bases). Germline-derived CDR1 and CDR2 are LNHDA and SQIVND (reference sequence). V was cut by 7 bases and J by 6 bases, with 15 bases left in between. The CDR3 consists of 13 residues. The CDR3 region is CASKPTRGAEAFF. The CDR3 bases are TGTGCCAGTAAGCCCACTCGGGGGGCTGAAGCTTTCTTT.

The CDR3 reads CASSLRTGRAAGANVLTF. DNA of the CDR3: TGCGCCAGCAGCTTGAGGACAGGGCGGGCTGCTGGGGCCAACGTCCTGACTTTC. The chain employs TRBV5-1 and TRBJ2-6, with 8 bases fitting TRBD1. The trim removed 1 base at V and 2 bases at J, leaving 8 bases unmatched. The CDR3 loop spans 18 amino acids. Germline CDR1 reads SGHRS; CDR2 reads YFSETQ.

This clonotype appeared many times. V and J are TRBV11-3 and TRBJ2-1, with D tentatively TRBD1 or TRBD2 (5 bases each). V was cut by 5 bases and J by 5 bases, with 10 bases left in between. The CDR3 length is 13 residues. CDR1 SGHNT and CDR2 YENEEA come from the germline V gene. Here the CDR3 reads CASSRGPNNEQFF. In DNA form, the CDR3 reads TGTGCCAGCAGCAGGGGACCAAACAATGAGCAGTTCTTC. The entire variable domain, with the rest obtained from reference TRBV11-3 and TRBJ2-1, is as follows: EAGVVQSPRYKIIEKKQPVAFWCNPISGHNTLYWYLQNLGQGPELLIRYENEEAVDDSQLPKDRFSAERLKGVDSTLKIQPAELGDSAVYLCASSRGPNNEQFFGPGTRLTVL.

This clonotype was seen more than once but under ten times. The chain combines TRBV28 with TRBJ1-4, with no clear D. Germline assignment: CDR1 MDHEN and CDR2 SYDVKM. The CDR3 spans 11 residues. Trimming took 7 bases from V and 9 from J, leaving 9 bases between them. The CDR3 sequence is CASTEDKKLFF. The CDR3 coding sequence is TGTGCCAGCACCGAAGATAAAAAACTGTTTTTT.

This clonotype was counted at least ten times. V and J are TRBV7-8 and TRBJ2-5, with D perhaps TRBD2 (6 bases). The CDR3 has 13 amino acids. The germline gives CDR1 SGHVS, CDR2 FQNEAQ. V lost 1 base to trimming and J lost 5 bases, with 8 bases between them. The CDR3 region has the DNA TGTGCCAGCAGCTTAGGGCTAGCGGAGACCCAGTACTTC. Encoded protein: CASSLGLAETQYF. The full variable domain, its missing parts supplied by reference TRBV7-8 and TRBJ2-5, is GAGVSQSPRYKVAKRGQDVALRCDPISGHVSLFWYQQALGQGPEFLTYFQNEAQLDKSGLPSDRFFAERPEGSVSTLKIQRTQQEDSAVYLCASSLGLAETQYFGPGTRLLVL.

This clonotype has more than one count but fewer than ten. This may come from a read error, since a much larger clone is one base off. The rearrangement joins TRBV7-9 to TRBJ1-1; tentative D call: TRBD1 (6 bases). V was cut by 5 bases and J by 1 base, with 8 bases left in between. The length of the CDR3 is 13 residues. Germline V lookup: CDR1 SEHNR, CDR2 FQNEAQ (reference sequence). CDR3 nucleotide sequence: TGTGCCAGCAGCCGGACAGAGAACACTGAAGCTTTCTTT. Translation: CASSRTENTEAFF.

In its sample, this clonotype was seen a few times. The CDR3 sequence is CASSPELAGVKDTQYF. CDR3 sequence (DNA): TGCGCCAGCAGCCCGGAACTAGCGGGGGTAAAAGATACGCAGTATTTT. The J gene is TRBJ2-3, the V gene TRBV5-1; TRBD2 matches at 11 bases. J was trimmed by 5 bases and V by 4 bases; bases with no gene match: 9. Germline V CDR1 and CDR2: SGHRS, YFSETQ. The CDR3 is made up of 16 amino acids.

This clonotype has a count of ten or more. The chain has TRBV7-9 and TRBJ2-7, with D unclear. V was trimmed by 0 bases and J by 2 bases, leaving 14 bases between them. The V gene's germline CDR1 is SEHNR and CDR2 FQNEAQ (reference sequence). The CDR3 loop spans 16 amino acids. The CDR3 coding sequence is TGTGCCAGCAGCTTAGCGAGTGGCAGCCAGACCTACGAGCAGTACTTC. The encoded protein is CASSLASGSQTYEQYF.

The rearrangement links TRBV28 to TRBJ1-5, with no clear D. Germline V CDR1 and CDR2: MDHEN, SYDVKM. The CDR3 length is 15 residues. V was cut by 1 base and J by 0 bases, with 7 bases left in between. The CDR3 region has the DNA TGTGCCAGCAGTTTATACAGTTATAGCAATCAGCCCCAGCATTTT. Translating it yields CASSLYSYSNQPQHF.

Ten or more counts support this clonotype. The chain recombines TRBV6-2 or TRBV6-3 with TRBJ1-2, with D possibly matching TRBD1 (5 bases). The germline V gene has CDR1 MNHEY and CDR2 SVGEGT. Trimming cost V 7 bases and J 8 bases, with 20 bases left between them. The CDR3 contains 14 residues. The CDR3 bases are TGTGCCAGCAATTTAATCAGGGAAATGGGCGGCTACACCTTC. It specifies CASNLIREMGGYTF.

The J gene is TRBJ1-1, the V gene TRBV6-5; D is perhaps TRBD1 (5 bases). The length of the CDR3 is 15 residues. The ends were cut back, 6 bases at V and 0 bases at J, with 14 bases in the middle. Germline V CDR1 and CDR2: MNHEY, SVGAGI. CDR3 amino acids: CASSRLGQMNTEAFF. CDR3 DNA: TGTGCCAGCAGCCGCCTGGGGCAAATGAACACTGAAGCTTTCTTT.

This clonotype was picked up a small number of times. The chain's CDR3 is CASSRGDYEQYF. The CDR3 DNA reads as TGTGCCAGCTCAAGGGGGGACTACGAGCAGTACTTC. The chain has TRBV18 and TRBJ2-7; perhaps D is TRBD1 or TRBD2 (6 bases each). The germline V gene encodes CDR1 KGHSH and CDR2 LQKENI. The CDR3 is made up of 12 amino acids. Trimming left V 5 bases short and J 3 bases short, with 8 bases between.

The J gene is TRBJ2-6, the V gene TRBV20-1; 8 bases are shared with TRBD1. The germline V gene encodes CDR1 DFQATT and CDR2 SNEGSKA (reference sequence). There are 15 residues in the CDR3. V lost 2 bases to trimming and J lost 4 bases; unmatched junction nucleotides: 4. The CDR3 region is CSARQGADGANVLTF. CDR3 in DNA: TGCAGTGCTAGACAGGGGGCGGACGGGGCCAACGTCCTGACTTTC.

The V call is TRBV19, the J call TRBJ1-6; 7 nucleotides align to TRBD1. CDR3 length: 15 residues. Germline V lookup: CDR1 LNHDA, CDR2 SQIVND (reference sequence). J was trimmed by 7 bases and V by 4 bases; bases with no gene match: 7. The CDR3 here is CASSTGTVPNSPLHF. The DNA for the CDR3 is TGTGCCAGTAGTACCGGGACAGTCCCAAATTCACCCCTCCACTTT.

This clonotype has at least ten counts. The chain has TRBV2 and TRBJ2-3; D unclear. V was pared by 3 bases and J by 2 bases, with 9 bases between. The CDR3 runs to 14 residues. Germline V lookup: CDR1 SNHLY, CDR2 FYNNEI. For the CDR3, the DNA is TGTGCCAGCAGTGAGGTGGGCCTCACAGATACGCAGTATTTT. Its protein product is CASSEVGLTDTQYF. The full variable domain, in which reference TRBV2 and TRBJ2-3 provide the parts outside the CDR3, is EPEVTQTPSHQVTQMGQEVILRCVPISNHLYFYWYRQILGQKVEFLVSFYNNEISEKSEIFDDQFSVERPDGSNFTLKIRSTKLEDSAMYFCASSEVGLTDTQYFGPGTRLTVL.

This clonotype has at least ten counts. The chain employs TRBV7-8 and TRBJ2-2, with 9 bases fitting TRBD1. Trimming at V came to 6 bases and at J to 1 base, leaving 15 bases not matched to a gene. This CDR3 has 19 residues. Germline CDR1 reads SGHVS; CDR2 reads FQNEAQ. This chain's CDR3 is CASSSPTGTGKGNTGELFF. CDR3 sequence (DNA): TGTGCCAGCAGTTCTCCAACCGGGACAGGGAAGGGGAACACCGGGGAGCTGTTTTTT.